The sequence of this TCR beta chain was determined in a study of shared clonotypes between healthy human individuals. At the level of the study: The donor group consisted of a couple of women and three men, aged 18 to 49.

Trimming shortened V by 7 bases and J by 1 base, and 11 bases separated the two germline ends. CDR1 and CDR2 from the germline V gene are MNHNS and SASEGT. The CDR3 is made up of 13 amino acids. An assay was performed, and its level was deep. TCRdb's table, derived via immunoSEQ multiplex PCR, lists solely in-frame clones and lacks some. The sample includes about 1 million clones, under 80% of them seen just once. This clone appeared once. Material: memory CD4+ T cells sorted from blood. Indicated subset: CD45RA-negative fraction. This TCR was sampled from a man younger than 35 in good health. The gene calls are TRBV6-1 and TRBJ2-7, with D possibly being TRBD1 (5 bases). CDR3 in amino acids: CASKGAPSYEQYF. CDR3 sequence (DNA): TGTGCCAGCAAAGGGGCCCCTTCCTACGAGCAGTACTTC.